Listed below are T cell receptor beta chains from one sample, sequenced in a study of cytomegalovirus exposure and HLA in healthy donors. The data were produced by immunoSEQ multiplex PCR, yet TCRdb's version contains in-frame clones alone and is incomplete. The data hold some 94,000 clones, with 55% to 75% observed a single time. The specimen was PBMCs. The receptors originated from a man over 45 in good health and CMV-seronegative. The CDR3 runs from the conserved cysteine through the conserved F or W.

TRBV30 CAWRALAGLEETQYF
TRBV6-5 CASSYAASGQGTQYF
TRBV7-9 CASSLGDRSSYEQYF
TRBV7-3 CASSFTGVEGYTF
TRBV4-3 CASSQAGYGTDTQYF
TRBV6-4 CASSPTVSYNEQFF
TRBV4-3 CASSQGRLTEAFF
TRBV5-1 CASSEQGSTYNSPLHF
TRBV27 CASSATWLGGSQPQHF
TRBV6-1 CASSEGWGGHSGNTIYF
TRBV6-5 CASSPMTGNTEAFF
TRBV2 CASSASGSSLSYEQYF
TRBV7-9 CASSLESGNTEAFF
TRBV7-8 CASSLAGGLITEAFF
TRBV29-1 CSVAPHSSRSYEQYF
TRBV5-1 CASSLQASYEQYF
TRBV19 CASGSGSGANVLTF
TRBV2 CASRKAETGTGELFF
TRBV4-1 CASSQQFSGTSGTGELFF
TRBV5-1 CASSPKGASTDTQYF
TRBV5-1 CASSLDSFPYEQYF
TRBV29-1 CSVEDSDRVDIQYF
TRBV18 CASSPVAGRAGTSLDTEAFF
TRBV5-1 CASSYQLAGGSGELFF
TRBV2 CASSGQGLTNEKLFF
TRBV18 CASSATVNTEAFF
TRBV7-9 CASSFGDSNTEAFF
TRBV29-1 CSVVWGGDEKLFF
TRBV2 CASKETGTQYF
TRBV6-1 CASSEQTGYNSPLHF
TRBV4-3 CASSRRPSGRGDYNEQFF
TRBV6-4 CASSAHSGGYNEQFF
TRBV4-2 CASSVDRGIGDTQYF
TRBV6-5 CASSYSRGDTNTQYF
TRBV5-4 CASRFTEGVGYGYTF
TRBV28 CASSFSDRVYYGYTF
TRBV5-4 CASSLGQGAYEQYF
TRBV4-3 CASAGGFSTNEKLFF
TRBV5-6 CASSPARTEETQYF
TRBV4-2 CASSQQTGNGAGIQYF
TRBV7-9 CASSSSGGKANEKLFF
TRBV16 CASSTGQGSYGYTF
TRBV7-2 CASSQQPGQPQHF
TRBV29-1 CSVDPGSTDTQYF
TRBV6-1 CASSEALQGAGQPQHF
TRBV27 CASSLYWGPYEQYF
TRBV6-6 CASKAGGPRTGELFF
TRBV11-2 CASRTSGGLQNIQYF
TRBV6-1 CASSAGQGRNEAFF
TRBV29-1 CSVANGNNEKLFF
TRBV29-1 CSGGTGGSYEQYF
TRBV9 CASSVASGATNEKLFF
TRBV19 CASARTDLKEKLFF
TRBV6-1 CASSGGFGQDNQPQHF
TRBV29-1 CSVRDRAWYTEAFF